Listed here are 17 T cell receptor beta chains from one sample, sequenced in a study of OX40 agonist ivuxolimab in advanced cancers. Library generation was performed with the immunoSEQ multiplex PCR assay. The table comes from immuneACCESS by way of TCRdb, which keeps in-frame sequences with V and J called. Part of the clones is missing from these tables; in studies checked, under half for an unresolved V gene and the rest for unknown reasons. In all, the sample holds around 86,000 clones, and 89% of those were seen once. 0.3% to 0.45% of the sample is taken by the ten largest. This specimen consisted of CD4+ or CD8+ T cells sorted from blood, obtained in a trial of the OX40 agonist ivuxolimab. These TCRs come from an adult with an advanced solid tumor such as melanoma, head and neck, liver or kidney cancer.

The V call is TRBV19, the J call TRBJ1-2; tentatively, D is TRBD1 (5 bases). Germline CDR1 and CDR2: LNHDA and SQIVND (reference sequence). V lost 5 bases, J lost 4 bases, and 8 bases lay in between. The CDR3 is 12 amino acids. The CDR3 region is CASSWGLYGYTF. The CDR3 DNA sequence: TGTGCCAGTAGTTGGGGACTCTATGGCTACACCTTC.

The CDR3 loop reads CASSLGTKYEQYF. CDR3 bases: TGTGCCAGCTCACTTGGGACAAAGTACGAGCAGTACTTC. V is TRBV18 and J is TRBJ2-7; possibly TRBD1 for D (6 bases). The CDR3 has 13 residues. Germline V gene lookup returns CDR1 KGHSH and CDR2 LQKENI. Trimming pared 4 bases from V and 4 bases from J, leaving 11 bases between.

This clone was found once. The chain joins TRBV2 to TRBJ2-7; D not certain. The CDR3 runs to 15 residues. V shed 6 bases and J shed 2 bases, with 17 bases lying between them. CDR1 is SNHLY and CDR2 is FYNNEI in the germline V gene. CDR3 nucleotides: TGTGCCAGCAGGGGCCTTGTGGGGTTCACCTACGAGCAGTACTTC. As protein: CASRGLVGFTYEQYF.

This chain joins TRBV28 and TRBJ1-5, with D possibly matching TRBD1 (5 bases). With 6 bases removed from V and 9 bases from J, the gap between germline ends came to 21 bases. The CDR3 runs to 15 residues. Germline loops: CDR1 MDHEN, CDR2 SYDVKM. CDR3 protein: CASSHHSVGERPQHF. The CDR3 nucleotides are TGTGCCAGCAGCCACCATTCGGTGGGGGAAAGGCCCCAGCATTTT.

This clone was counted a single time. The V and J genes are TRBV7-9 and TRBJ2-1; D is undetermined. Trimming removed 5 bases at V and 1 base at J, with 9 bases between. Germline CDR1 is SEHNR and CDR2 is FQNEAQ (reference sequence). The CDR3 is made up of 14 amino acids. CDR3 sequence (DNA): TGTGCCAGCAGCCCCCACGGTTCCTACAATGAGCAGTTCTTC. This codes for CASSPHGSYNEQFF. Full variable domain (missing parts from reference TRBV7-9 and TRBJ2-1): DTGVSQNPRHKITKRGQNVTFRCDPISEHNRLYWYRQTLGQGPEFLTYFQNEAQLEKSRLLSDRFSAERPKGSFSTLEIQRTEQGDSAMYLCASSPHGSYNEQFFGPGTRLTVL.

J is TRBJ1-6 and V is TRBV30; TRBD1 might be the D (6 bases). The CDR3 has 14 residues. CDR1 GTSNPN and CDR2 SVGIG come from the germline V gene (reference sequence). Trimming pared 3 bases from V and 11 bases from J, leaving 17 bases between. CDR3 sequence (DNA): TGTGCCTGGAGGCCCTCAGGGGATCCGCCACCCCTCCACTTT. This translates into CAWRPSGDPPPLHF. Looking up the rest from reference TRBV30 and TRBJ1-6 gives the full variable domain: SQTIHQWPATLVQPVGSPLSLECTVEGTSNPNLYWYRQAAGRGLQLLFYSVGIGQISSEVPQNLSASRPQDRQFILSSKKLLLSDSGFYLCAWRPSGDPPPLHFGNGTRLTVT.

Only one count was recorded for this clone. The chain joins TRBV6-1 to TRBJ2-7; no clear D. Trimming cost V 5 bases and J 3 bases, with 5 bases left between them. The germline CDR1 and CDR2 sequences are MNHNS and SASEGT. This CDR3 has 11 amino acids. The CDR3 sequence: CASSNNYEQYF. Here the CDR3 DNA reads TGTGCCAGCAGTAATAACTACGAGCAGTACTTC.

The chain couples TRBV6-6 to TRBJ1-6, with D perhaps matching TRBD1 (5 bases). The CDR3 consists of 13 residues. The germline V gene has CDR1 MNHNY and CDR2 SVGAGI (reference sequence). V was shortened by 2 bases and J by 13 bases, with 12 bases between the two germline ends. The CDR3 DNA is TGTGCCAGCAGTTACCCTACAGGTGATCCCCTCCACTTT. This translates into CASSYPTGDPLHF.

The gene calls are TRBV9 and TRBJ2-5; D may be TRBD2 (5 bases). The CDR3 has 13 residues. Deletions cut 0 bases from V and 5 bases from J, with 8 bases between. Per the germline V gene, CDR1 is SGDLS and CDR2 is YYNGEE. CDR3 DNA sequence: TGTGCCAGCAGCGTAGGGAGGACGGAGACCCAGTACTTC. Amino acids: CASSVGRTETQYF.

With regard to this clone: The sample has other DNA sequences that encode this CDR3 too. The chain is built from TRBV7-2 and TRBJ2-7; D perhaps matches TRBD1 (5 bases). The V gene lost 4 bases and the J gene lost 4 bases, with 8 bases spanning the gap. Germline assignment: CDR1 SGHTA and CDR2 FQGNSA. The CDR3 contains 12 residues. CDR3 sequence (DNA): TGTGCCAGCAGCTCGCAGGGTTACGAGCAGTACTTC. Amino acids: CASSSQGYEQYF.

The genes are TRBV9 and TRBJ2-7; TRBD2 agrees at 7 bases. The V gene's germline CDR1 is SGDLS and CDR2 YYNGEE. Trimming cost V 4 bases and J 0 bases; bases outside gene matches: 4. The CDR3 extends over 14 amino acids. CDR3 loop: CASSPRTSSYEQYF. DNA for the CDR3: TGTGCCAGCAGCCCCAGGACTAGCTCCTACGAGCAGTACTTC. The complete variable domain, with remaining parts taken from reference TRBV9 and TRBJ2-7, reads DSGVTQTPKHLITATGQRVTLRCSPRSGDLSVYWYQQSLDQGLQFLIQYYNGEERAKGNILERFSAQQFPDLHSELNLSSLELGDSALYFCASSPRTSSYEQYFGPGTRLTVT.

This clone has just a few counts. DNA for the CDR3: TGTGCCAGCAGCGCTGTTGGGTGGACAGGGGGCATTGGCTACACCTTC. As protein: CASSAVGWTGGIGYTF. The rearrangement links TRBV9 to TRBJ1-2; TRBD1 agrees at 11 bases. The CDR3 spans 16 residues. The germline CDR1 and CDR2 sequences are SGDLS and YYNGEE. With V trimmed by 3 bases and J by 7 bases, 11 bases remained unmatched.

The genes are TRBV6-6 and TRBJ1-5, with 7 positions matching TRBD1. J gave up 7 bases and V 5 bases, and 14 bases lay outside the gene matches. The germline V gene has CDR1 MNHNY and CDR2 SVGAGI (reference sequence). The CDR3 runs 16 residues. Written as DNA, the CDR3 is TGTGCCAGCAGTCTTCGACAGGGAAGACATAGACAGCCCCAGCATTTT. Its translation: CASSLRQGRHRQPQHF.

This clone was seen just once. The rearrangement joins TRBV7-8 to TRBJ1-5; TRBD1 agrees at 9 bases. CDR1 SGHVS and CDR2 FQNEAQ come from the germline V gene. The V segment lost 8 bases and the J segment 4 bases; nucleotides outside the gene matches: 12. This CDR3 contains 16 residues. CDR3 in DNA: TGTGCCAGCTCCCGGGACAGGGCACAAGCTAATCAGCCCCAGCATTTT. It codes for CASSRDRAQANQPQHF.

The rearrangement links TRBV10-2 to TRBJ2-5; D ambiguous. Deletions cut 3 bases from V and 2 bases from J, with 7 bases between. Germline loops: CDR1 WSHSY, CDR2 SAAADI. This CDR3 region has 13 residues. CDR3 bases: TGCGCCAGCAGTGATTTTCGGCAAGAGACCCAGTACTTC. This translates into CASSDFRQETQYF.

The V and J genes are TRBV5-4 and TRBJ1-1; 7 bases fit TRBD1. The CDR3 is 15 residues long. Per the germline V gene, CDR1 is SGHNT and CDR2 is YYREEE (reference sequence). V gave up 4 bases and J gave up 2 bases; unmatched junction bases: 8. The CDR3 is CASSRHGTANTEAFF. CDR3 DNA: TGTGCCAGCAGCCGTCACGGGACAGCCAACACTGAAGCTTTCTTT.

The CDR3 spells CASRGQGAQQTQYF. Here the CDR3 DNA reads TGCGCCAGCAGAGGCCAGGGGGCGCAGCAGACCCAGTACTTC. The V call is TRBV10-2, the J call TRBJ2-5; 8 nucleotides agree with TRBD1. The trim removed 6 bases at V and 6 bases at J, leaving 9 bases unmatched. The CDR3 is 14 residues long. From germline, CDR1 is WSHSY and CDR2 SAAADI.